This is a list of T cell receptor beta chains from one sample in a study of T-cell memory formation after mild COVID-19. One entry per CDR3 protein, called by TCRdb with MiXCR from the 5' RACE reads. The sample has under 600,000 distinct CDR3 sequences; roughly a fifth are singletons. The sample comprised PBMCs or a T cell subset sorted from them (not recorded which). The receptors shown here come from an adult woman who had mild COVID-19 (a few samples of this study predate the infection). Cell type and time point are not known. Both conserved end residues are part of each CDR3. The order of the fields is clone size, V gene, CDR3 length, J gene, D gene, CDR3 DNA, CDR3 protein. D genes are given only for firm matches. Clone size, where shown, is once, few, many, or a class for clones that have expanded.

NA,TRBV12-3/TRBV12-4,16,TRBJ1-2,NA,TGTGCCAGCAGTTTAGTCGTTACATGGGGTACCTATGGCTACACCTTC,CASSLVVTWGTYGYTF
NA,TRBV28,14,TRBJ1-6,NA,TGTGCCAGCAGTTTAGGCACCAGGAGGTTCACCCTCCACTTT,CASSLGTRRFTLHF
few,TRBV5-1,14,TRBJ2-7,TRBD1,TGCGCCAGCCGGAGCGGACAGGGGGTCTACGAGCAGTACTTC,CASRSGQGVYEQYF
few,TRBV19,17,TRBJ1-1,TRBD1,TGTGCCAGTAGTATCCCCGGCAGGGGGCCTTCGAACACTGAAGCTTTCTTT,CASSIPGRGPSNTEAFF
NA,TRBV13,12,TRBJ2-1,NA,TGTGCCAGCAGGCAAAGGGGCAATGAGCAGTTCTTC,CASRQRGNEQFF
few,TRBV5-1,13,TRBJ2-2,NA,TGCGCCAGCAGGGGAGACAGCACCGGGGAGCTGTTTTTT,CASRGDSTGELFF
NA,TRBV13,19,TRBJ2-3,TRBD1,TGTGCCAGCAGCTCTATGACAGGGTTCGGAATGGTGAGCACAGATACGCAGTATTTT,CASSSMTGFGMVSTDTQYF
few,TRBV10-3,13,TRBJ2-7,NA,TGTGCCATCAGCTTGACATTAACCTACGAGCAGTACTTC,CAISLTLTYEQYF
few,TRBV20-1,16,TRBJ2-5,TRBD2,TGCAGTGCTAGATCTCTAGGACTAGCGGTACAAGAGACCCAGTACTTC,CSARSLGLAVQETQYF
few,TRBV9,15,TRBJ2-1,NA,TGTGCCAGCAGCGTAGAGGTGGTCGGAAGGGGCGAGCAGTTCTTC,CASSVEVVGRGEQFF
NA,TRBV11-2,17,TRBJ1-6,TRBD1,TGTGCCAGCAGCCCGAGACAGGGGCGGGGTCAGCTTGGGCCCCTCCACTTT,CASSPRQGRGQLGPLHF
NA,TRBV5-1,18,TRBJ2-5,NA,TGCGCCAGCAGCTCGACCCTCCTGGGGCGGATCACTCAAGAGACCCAGTACTTC,CASSSTLLGRITQETQYF
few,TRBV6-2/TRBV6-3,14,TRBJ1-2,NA,TGTGCCAGCAGTTACTCCGGACAAGACTATGGCTACACCTTC,CASSYSGQDYGYTF
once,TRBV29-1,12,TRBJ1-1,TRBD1,TGCAGCGGATGTACAGGGGAGACTGAAGCTTTCTTT,CSGCTGETEAFF
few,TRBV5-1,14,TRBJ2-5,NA,TGCGCCAGCAGCTTGGGGCCTTTCGGAGAGACCCAGTACTTC,CASSLGPFGETQYF
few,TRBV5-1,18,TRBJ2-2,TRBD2,TGCGCCAGCAGCTTGACCGGAGGACTAGCGGGTAACACCGGGGAGCTGTTTTTT,CASSLTGGLAGNTGELFF
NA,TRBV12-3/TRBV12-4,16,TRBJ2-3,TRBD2,TGTGCCAGCACCGACAGACTAGCGGGGGGTACGGATACGCAGTATTTT,CASTDRLAGGTDTQYF
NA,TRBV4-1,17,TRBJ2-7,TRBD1,TGCGCCAGCAATGGACGGACCGGGACAGGGGGTTCCTACGAGCAGTACTTC,CASNGRTGTGGSYEQYF
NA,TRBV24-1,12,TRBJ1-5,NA,TGTGCCACCAGTGATATTACCCGGGCCCAGCATTTT,CATSDITRAQHF
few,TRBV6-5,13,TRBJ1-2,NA,TGTGCCAGCACCAAAACAGGCGGCTATGGCTACACCTTC,CASTKTGGYGYTF
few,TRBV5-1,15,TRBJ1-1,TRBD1,TGCGCCAGCAGCCCTGGACAGGGTTTGATAACTGAAGCTTTCTTT,CASSPGQGLITEAFF
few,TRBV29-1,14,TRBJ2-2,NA,TGCAGCGTTGCCCCGGACCTGAACACCGGGGAGCTGTTTTTT,CSVAPDLNTGELFF
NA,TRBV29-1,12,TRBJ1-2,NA,TGCAGCGTCCCCGGGACTCACTATGGCTACACCTTC,CSVPGTHYGYTF
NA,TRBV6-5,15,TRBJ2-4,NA,TGTGCCAGCAGCGAAGAGGGTTTTGCCAAAAACATTCAGTACTTC,CASSEEGFAKNIQYF
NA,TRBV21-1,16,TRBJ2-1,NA,TGTGCCAGCAGCAACCCGAAAACAGGGATGGACAATGAGCAGTTCTTC,CASSNPKTGMDNEQFF
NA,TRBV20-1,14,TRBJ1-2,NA,TGCAGTCGCCCAGGGGCGGCCTCTGGCTATGGCTACACCTTC,CSRPGAASGYGYTF
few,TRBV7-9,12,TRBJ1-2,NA,TGTGCCAGCAGCTTAGCAGGGACAGGCTACACCTTC,CASSLAGTGYTF
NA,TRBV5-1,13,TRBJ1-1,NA,TGCGCCAGCAGCTTGTCGGGGTTCGCTGAAGCTTTCTTT,CASSLSGFAEAFF
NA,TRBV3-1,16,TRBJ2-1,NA,TGTGCCAGCAGCCAAGATCGGTTGACAGTTAACAATGAGCAGTTCTTC,CASSQDRLTVNNEQFF
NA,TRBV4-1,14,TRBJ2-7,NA,TGCGCCAGCAGCCAAGAAGGGCTCACCTACGAGCAGTACTTC,CASSQEGLTYEQYF
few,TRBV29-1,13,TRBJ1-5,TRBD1,TGCAGCGTCCCGGGACAGCCAGGACAGCCCCAGCATTTT,CSVPGQPGQPQHF
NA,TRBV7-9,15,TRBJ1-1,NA,TGTGCCAGCATACAATTAGCCGGACCCCTCACTGAAGCTTTCTTT,CASIQLAGPLTEAFF
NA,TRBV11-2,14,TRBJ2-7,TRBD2,TGTGCCAGCAGCTTTAGCGGGCTCCTCTACGAGCAGTACTTC,CASSFSGLLYEQYF
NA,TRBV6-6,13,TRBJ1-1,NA,TGTGCCAGCAGTTCCATTTCGAACACTGAAGCTTTCTTT,CASSSISNTEAFF
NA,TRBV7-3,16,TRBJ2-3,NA,TGTGCCAGCAGCTTAGGATCAGGGATCACTCCAGATACGCAGTATTTT,CASSLGSGITPDTQYF
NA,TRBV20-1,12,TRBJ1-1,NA,TGCAGTGCCCAAAGTGGGAACACTGAAGCTTTCTTT,CSAQSGNTEAFF
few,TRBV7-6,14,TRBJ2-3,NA,TGTGCCAGCAGCTCCGTCGCAGCCACAGATACGCAGTATTTT,CASSSVAATDTQYF
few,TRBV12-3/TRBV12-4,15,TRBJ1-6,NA,TGTGCCAGCACCTCAGACCCGGGAAATAATTCACCCCTCCACTTT,CASTSDPGNNSPLHF
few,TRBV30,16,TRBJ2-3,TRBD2,TGTGCCTGGAGGACCGGGACTAGCGGCTTCACAGATACGCAGTATTTT,CAWRTGTSGFTDTQYF
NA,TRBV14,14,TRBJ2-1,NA,TGTGCCAGCAGCCAAGATATGGGCTACAATGAGCAGTTCTTC,CASSQDMGYNEQFF
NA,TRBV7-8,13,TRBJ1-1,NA,TGTGCCAGCAGCTCGGACCCAAACACTGAAGCTTTCTTT,CASSSDPNTEAFF
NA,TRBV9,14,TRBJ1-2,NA,TGTGCCAGCAGCGTAGAGCCCCAGGAGGGGGGCTACACCTTC,CASSVEPQEGGYTF
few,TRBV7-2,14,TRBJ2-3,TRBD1,TGTGCCAGCAGCTCCCGGACAGGGCCAGATACGCAGTATTTT,CASSSRTGPDTQYF
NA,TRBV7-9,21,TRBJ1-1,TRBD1,TGTGCCAGCAGCTTAACGTCGGGCAGGGGGCGCGTCCGGCGGAGGGACACTGAAGCTTTCTTT,CASSLTSGRGRVRRRDTEAFF
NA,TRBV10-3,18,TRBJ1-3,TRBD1,TGTGCCATCAGTGAGCCTCGGGGGACAGGGGGCTCTGGAAACACCATATATTTT,CAISEPRGTGGSGNTIYF
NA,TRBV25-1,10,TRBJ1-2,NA,TGTGCCAGCAGTGGGGTTGGCTACACCTTC,CASSGVGYTF
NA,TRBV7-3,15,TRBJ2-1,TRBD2,TGTGCCAGCAGCTCTCCTAGCGGGGGAAACAATGAGCAGTTCTTC,CASSSPSGGNNEQFF
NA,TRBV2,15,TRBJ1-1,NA,TGTGCCAGCAGTATTAGACAGGCGATGAACACTGAAGCTTTCTTT,CASSIRQAMNTEAFF
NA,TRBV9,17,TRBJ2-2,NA,TGTGCCAGCAGCGTAGCATCAAGGGTAGGAAGGACCGGGGAGCTGTTTTTT,CASSVASRVGRTGELFF
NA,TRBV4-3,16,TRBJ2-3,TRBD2,TGCGCCAGCAGCTCCAGACTAGCGGAGGGAACAGATACGCAGTATTTT,CASSSRLAEGTDTQYF
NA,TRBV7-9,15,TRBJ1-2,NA,TGTGCCAGCAGCTTAGTTCTGGGCGCAAACTATGGCTACACCTTC,CASSLVLGANYGYTF
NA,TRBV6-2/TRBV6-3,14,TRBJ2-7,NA,TGTGCCAGCAGTGTAGCGGCGATATCAGGCGAGCAGTACTTC,CASSVAAISGEQYF
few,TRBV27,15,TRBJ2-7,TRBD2,TGTGCCAGCAGTTCCGGAGCGGGGGCCTCCTACGAGCAGTACTTC,CASSSGAGASYEQYF
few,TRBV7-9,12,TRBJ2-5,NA,TGTGCCAGCAGCTTGGGCTCCCAGACCCAGTACTTC,CASSLGSQTQYF